A single sample gave rise to the 22 T cell receptor beta chains below, sequenced in a study of T-cell reconstitution after alpha-beta-depleted transplantation in children. Library preparation (for TCRbeta) was performed with unique molecular identifiers. TCRdb re-called the PCR reads through MiXCR, storing one row per CDR3 protein. The profile shows about 830,000 distinct CDR3 sequences, about 15% of them singletons. The material was PBMCs, mostly from graft donor cells, obtained 360 days after TCRalphabeta/CD19-depleted stem cell transplant. These receptors originate from a male patient under 18 who had a stem cell transplant for acute lymphoblastic leukemia, so the T cells may come from the graft donor.

There are a few counts of this clonotype. This chain joins TRBV7-8 and TRBJ2-3, with TRBD2 matching over 10 bases. CDR3 length: 17 amino acids. Germline CDR1 SGHVS, CDR2 FQNEAQ. The trim removed 1 base at V and 3 bases at J, leaving 7 bases unmatched. The CDR3 sequence is CASSLVGLAIGTDTQYF. The DNA for the CDR3 is TGTGCCAGCAGCTTAGTGGGACTAGCGATAGGAACAGATACGCAGTATTTT.

Only a few counts were recorded for this clonotype. The chain has TRBV20-1 and TRBJ1-5, with D possibly matching TRBD1 (5 bases). V was shortened by 0 bases and J by 6 bases, with 15 bases between the two germline ends. The germline gives CDR1 DFQATT, CDR2 SNEGSKA (reference sequence). This CDR3 comprises 15 residues. CDR3 DNA: TGCAGTGCTAGAGATCATACCGGACACAGTCAGCCCCAGCATTTT. It codes for CSARDHTGHSQPQHF.

The chain couples TRBV5-1 to TRBJ2-2; 10 bases agree with TRBD2. In germline, CDR1 is SGHRS, CDR2 YFSETQ. The CDR3 is made up of 16 amino acids. V shed 1 base, J shed 4 bases, and the junction held 4 bases outside the gene matches. The CDR3 region has the DNA TGCGCCAGCAGCTTGCCAGCGGGAGGGGGCACCGGGGAGCTGTTTTTT. Its protein is CASSLPAGGGTGELFF.

The chain carries TRBV2 and TRBJ2-4; D gene uncertain. The length of the CDR3 is 16 residues. Trimming stripped 4 bases from V and 0 bases from J, with 13 bases between. Germline V gene sequence: CDR1 SNHLY, CDR2 FYNNEI. The CDR3 DNA follows: TGTGCCAGCAGTGTTGGGTTTCAGCTAGCCAAAAACATTCAGTACTTC. Its protein is CASSVGFQLAKNIQYF.

Only a few counts were recorded for this clonotype. This sequence joins TRBV7-9 and TRBJ2-1, with TRBD2 matching over 7 bases. Germline-derived CDR1 and CDR2 are SEHNR and FQNEAQ (reference sequence). Trimming cost V 1 base and J 5 bases; bases outside gene matches: 5. This CDR3 spans 15 amino acids. Here the CDR3 DNA reads TGTGCCAGCAGCTTAGTAGCGGGTAGGAACAATGAGCAGTTCTTC. Translating gives CASSLVAGRNNEQFF.

This sequence joins TRBV7-3 and TRBJ2-7, with 8 bases aligning to TRBD2. The CDR3 consists of 15 residues. Trimming took 2 bases from V and 2 from J; bases not matched to a gene: 5. Per the germline V gene, CDR1 is SGHTA and CDR2 is FQGTGA. CDR3 region: CASSLYAGGAYEQYF. The DNA of the CDR3 is TGTGCCAGCAGCTTATACGCGGGAGGAGCCTACGAGCAGTACTTC.

The chain is built from TRBV20-1 and TRBJ2-1; 14 bases are a match to TRBD2. The CDR3 length is 21 residues. V trimming: 6 bases; J trimming: 8 bases; junction bases outside the gene matches: 27. Germline values: CDR1 DFQATT, CDR2 SNEGSKA (reference sequence). CDR3 bases: TGCAGTGCCCTGAGCCCCTTCCCCGGGACTAGCGGGAGTGTCAGGGTGGATGAGCAGTTCTTC. Translating it yields CSALSPFPGTSGSVRVDEQFF.

This clonotype was observed a handful of times. The chain combines TRBV7-9 with TRBJ2-5; a possible D gene is TRBD2 (6 bases). The germline gives CDR1 SEHNR, CDR2 FQNEAQ (reference sequence). Trimming pared 3 bases from V and 1 base from J, leaving 12 bases between. The CDR3 has 15 amino acids. The chain's CDR3 is CASSLLRGGQETQYF. CDR3 DNA: TGTGCCAGCAGCTTGCTTCGGGGAGGCCAAGAGACCCAGTACTTC. Full variable domain (remainder filled in from reference TRBV7-9 and TRBJ2-5): DTGVSQNPRHKITKRGQNVTFRCDPISEHNRLYWYRQTLGQGPEFLTYFQNEAQLEKSRLLSDRFSAERPKGSFSTLEIQRTEQGDSAMYLCASSLLRGGQETQYFGPGTRLLVL.

This clonotype was counted a few times. The V gene is TRBV12-3 or TRBV12-4, the J gene TRBJ2-6; D uncertain. The CDR3 contains 11 residues. Trimming shortened V by 3 bases and J by 11 bases, and 5 bases separated the two germline ends. CDR3 loop: CASSFTHVLTF. The CDR3 DNA reads TGTGCCAGCAGTTTTACGCACGTCCTGACTTTC.

The V gene is TRBV3-1, the J gene TRBJ1-3; 9 nucleotides align to TRBD1. CDR3 length equals 17 residues. V dropped 5 bases and J dropped 1; count of bases not matched to a gene: 9. Per germline, CDR1 LGHDT and CDR2 YNNKEL (reference sequence). Here the CDR3 DNA reads TGTGCCAGCAGCTCGAGACCCGGGACAGGGTCTGGAAACACCATATATTTT. This gives the protein CASSSRPGTGSGNTIYF. Together with reference TRBV3-1 and TRBJ1-3, the CDR3 gives the full variable domain: DTAVSQTPKYLVTQMGNDKSIKCEQNLGHDTMYWYKQDSKKFLKIMFSYNNKELIINETVPNRFSPKSPDKAHLNLHINSLELGDSAVYFCASSSRPGTGSGNTIYFGEGSWLTVV.

The chain couples TRBV3-1 to TRBJ2-1, with a possible D match to TRBD1 (6 bases). Germline-derived CDR1 and CDR2 are LGHDT and YNNKEL (reference sequence). This CDR3 region has 15 residues. Between the trimmed V and J ends, which lost 2 bases and 9 bases, there was a span of 17 bases. CDR3 region: CASSQRSLGAIEQFF. As DNA, the CDR3 is TGTGCCAGCAGCCAAAGATCCTTGGGGGCGATTGAGCAGTTCTTC.

This clonotype was seen a few times. The V call is TRBV6-5, the J call TRBJ2-5; maybe TRBD1 (5 bases). The CDR3 loop spans 14 amino acids. The V end was cut by 0 bases, the J end by 2 bases, with 7 bases between. CDR1 and CDR2 (germline): MNHEY, SVGAGI. The CDR3 DNA is TGTGCCAGCAGTTACTCGACAGCGCAAGAGACCCAGTACTTC. Protein: CASSYSTAQETQYF.

This clonotype came up many times. The rearrangement links TRBV7-6 to TRBJ2-7, with 8 bases identical to TRBD1. CDR1 is SGHVS and CDR2 is FNYEAQ in the germline V gene. CDR3 length equals 16 residues. Losses at the gene ends were 2 bases for V and 0 bases for J; bases not matched to a gene: 6. The CDR3 DNA reads as TGTGCCAGCAGCTTAACACCGACAGGGGCCTCCTACGAGCAGTACTTC. It specifies CASSLTPTGASYEQYF.

This clonotype was detected a few times. The chain's CDR3 is CSARGGTSGKGPSRVQYF. The CDR3 region has the DNA TGCAGTGCTAGAGGTGGGACTAGCGGGAAGGGGCCATCCAGGGTGCAGTACTTC. The chain combines TRBV20-1 with TRBJ2-7, with 13 bases that match TRBD2. The CDR3 spans 18 residues. The V segment lost 1 base and the J segment 9 bases; nucleotides outside the gene matches: 18. The V gene's germline CDR1 is DFQATT and CDR2 SNEGSKA (reference sequence).

This clonotype has more than one count but fewer than ten. CDR3 residues: CAISESRRESNQPQHF. The CDR3 nucleotides read TGTGCCATCAGTGAGTCCCGACGGGAGAGCAATCAGCCCCAGCATTTT. The chain is built from TRBV10-3 and TRBJ1-5; unclear D gene. V lost 0 bases and J lost 1, with 10 bases in between. The CDR3 is 16 residues long. Germline V gene sequence: CDR1 ENHRY, CDR2 SYGVKD.

CDR3 sequence reads: CASSPGPGFTDTQYF. The CDR3 nucleotides read TGTGCCAGCAGCCCGGGACCAGGGTTCACAGATACGCAGTATTTT. The rearrangement links TRBV7-3 to TRBJ2-3; either TRBD1 or TRBD2 may supply D (5 bases each). Germline V gene lookup returns CDR1 SGHTA and CDR2 FQGTGA. Trimming left V 5 bases short and J 2 bases short, with 14 bases between. The CDR3 loop spans 15 amino acids.

This clonotype was recorded at least ten times. V usage is TRBV5-1 and J usage is TRBJ2-5; D possibly corresponds to TRBD1 (5 bases). The CDR3 sequence is 15 residues long. Deletions cut 0 bases from V and 6 bases from J, with 15 bases between. The germline CDR1 and CDR2 sequences are SGHRS and YFSETQ. The CDR3 DNA reads as TGCGCCAGCAGCTTGGAAGGGGAAAGAAGGAAGACCCAGTACTTC. This translates into CASSLEGERRKTQYF. Full variable domain (remainder filled in from reference TRBV5-1 and TRBJ2-5): KAGVTQTPRYLIKTRGQQVTLSCSPISGHRSVSWYQQTPGQGLQFLFEYFSETQRNKGNFPGRFSGRQFSNSRSEMNVSTLELGDSALYLCASSLEGERRKTQYFGPGTRLLVL.

The rearrangement joins TRBV5-1 to TRBJ2-7; TRBD2 matches at 15 bases. Germline CDR1 SGHRS, CDR2 YFSETQ. Trimming at V came to 2 bases and at J to 1 base, leaving 7 bases not matched to a gene. The CDR3 is 18 residues long. The CDR3 loop is CASSFSGTSGRLSYEQYF. The CDR3 DNA sequence: TGCGCCAGCAGCTTTTCCGGGACTAGCGGGAGGCTTTCCTACGAGCAGTACTTC.

The chain combines TRBV10-3 with TRBJ2-5; D gene ambiguous. The length of the CDR3 is 15 residues. From germline, CDR1 is ENHRY and CDR2 SYGVKD. V shed 0 bases and J shed 2 bases, with 10 bases lying between them. In nucleotides, the CDR3 is TGTGCCATCAGTGAGTCGGGGAACTATCAAGAGACCCAGTACTTC. This codes for CAISESGNYQETQYF.

Only a few counts were recorded for this clonotype. The chain couples TRBV5-6 to TRBJ2-3, with 9 bases that match TRBD2. This CDR3 has 19 amino acids. The V gene's germline CDR1 is SGHDT and CDR2 YYEEEE. V lost 0 bases and J lost 6; bases outside the gene matches: 17. For the CDR3, the DNA is TGTGCCAGCAGCTTGGCTCTGGCGGCGCCGGGACTAGCACACGATACGCAGTATTTT. Translation: CASSLALAAPGLAHDTQYF.

The rearrangement uses TRBV29-1 and TRBJ2-7, with D perhaps assigned TRBD1 or TRBD2 (5 bases each). The CDR3 loop spans 14 amino acids. Trimming pared 0 bases from V and 2 bases from J, leaving 11 bases between. Germline V CDR1 and CDR2: SQVTM, ANQGSEA. The CDR3 loop is CSVEDWGTTYEQYF. CDR3 DNA: TGCAGCGTTGAAGATTGGGGGACCACCTACGAGCAGTACTTC.

This clonotype was seen a few times. The chain carries TRBV5-1 and TRBJ2-3; TRBD2 aligns across 9 bases. This CDR3 comprises 19 residues. With 0 bases clipped from V and 3 bases from J, the junction kept 14 bases outside the gene matches. From germline, CDR1 is SGHRS and CDR2 YFSETQ. CDR3 sequence: CASSLEVGTSSLWTDTQYF. In DNA form, the CDR3 reads TGCGCCAGCAGCTTGGAGGTCGGGACTAGCAGTCTCTGGACAGATACGCAGTATTTT.